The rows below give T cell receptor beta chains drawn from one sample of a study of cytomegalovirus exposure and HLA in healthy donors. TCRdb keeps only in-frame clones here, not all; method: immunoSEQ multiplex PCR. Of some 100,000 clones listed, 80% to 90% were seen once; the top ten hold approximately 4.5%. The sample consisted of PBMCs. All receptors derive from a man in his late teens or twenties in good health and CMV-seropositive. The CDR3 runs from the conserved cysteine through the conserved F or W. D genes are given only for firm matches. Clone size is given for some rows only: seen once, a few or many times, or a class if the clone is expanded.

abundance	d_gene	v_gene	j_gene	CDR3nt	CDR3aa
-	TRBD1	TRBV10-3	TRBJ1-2	TGTGCCATCAGGGGACAGCTCCTCACTAACTATGGCTACACCTTC	CAIRGQLLTNYGYTF
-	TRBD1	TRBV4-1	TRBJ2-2	TGCGCCAGCAGCCAGACAGGGCGCACCGGGGAGCTGTTTTTT	CASSQTGRTGELFF
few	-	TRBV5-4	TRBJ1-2	TGTGCCAGCAGCCGATCTCCCGGCAGGGTCGACTATGGCTACACCTTC	CASSRSPGRVDYGYTF
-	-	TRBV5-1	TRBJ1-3	TGCGCCAGCAGCTTGAATTACGGGTCGGGAATTGGAAACACCATATATTTT	CASSLNYGSGIGNTIYF
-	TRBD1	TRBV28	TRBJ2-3	TGTGCCAGCGGTAGACAGGGACCCACAGATACGCAGTATTTT	CASGRQGPTDTQYF
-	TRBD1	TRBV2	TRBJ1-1	TGTGCCAGCAGTGGGGCCACAGGGGTCACCATGAACACTGAAGCTTTCTTT	CASSGATGVTMNTEAFF
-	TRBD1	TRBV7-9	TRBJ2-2	TGTGCCAGCAGCGATCTGGACAGGGGAAGTAGCGGGGAGCTGTTTTTT	CASSDLDRGSSGELFF
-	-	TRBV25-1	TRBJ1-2	TGTGCCAGCAGTGAAGAGGCGTACTATGGCTACACCTTC	CASSEEAYYGYTF
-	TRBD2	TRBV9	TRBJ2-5	TGTGCCAGCAGCGTAGGACTAGCGGGCCTAGAGACCCAGTACTTC	CASSVGLAGLETQYF
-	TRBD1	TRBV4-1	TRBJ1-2	TGCGCCAGCAGCCAACCGGGACAGTCGAATGGCTACACCTTC	CASSQPGQSNGYTF